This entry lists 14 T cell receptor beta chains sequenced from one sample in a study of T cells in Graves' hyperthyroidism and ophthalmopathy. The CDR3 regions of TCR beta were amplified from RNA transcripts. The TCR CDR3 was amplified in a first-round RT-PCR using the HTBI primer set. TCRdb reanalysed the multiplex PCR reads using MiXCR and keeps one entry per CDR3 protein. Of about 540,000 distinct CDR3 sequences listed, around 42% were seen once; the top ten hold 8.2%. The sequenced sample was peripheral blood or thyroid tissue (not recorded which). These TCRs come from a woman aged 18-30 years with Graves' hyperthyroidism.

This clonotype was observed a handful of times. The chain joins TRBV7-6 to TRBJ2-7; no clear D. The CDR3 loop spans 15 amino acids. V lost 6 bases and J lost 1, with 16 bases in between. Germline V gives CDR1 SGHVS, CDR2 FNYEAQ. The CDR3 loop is CASSLDRLASYEQYF. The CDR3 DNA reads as TGTGCCAGCAGTCTCGACCGCCTGGCATCCTACGAGCAGTACTTC.

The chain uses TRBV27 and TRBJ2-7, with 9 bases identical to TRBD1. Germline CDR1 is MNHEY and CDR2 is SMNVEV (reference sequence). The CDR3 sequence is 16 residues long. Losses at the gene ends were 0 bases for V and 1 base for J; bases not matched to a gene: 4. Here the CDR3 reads CASSLSSGTGSYEQYF. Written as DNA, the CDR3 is TGTGCCAGCAGTTTATCGTCTGGGACAGGGTCCTACGAGCAGTACTTC.

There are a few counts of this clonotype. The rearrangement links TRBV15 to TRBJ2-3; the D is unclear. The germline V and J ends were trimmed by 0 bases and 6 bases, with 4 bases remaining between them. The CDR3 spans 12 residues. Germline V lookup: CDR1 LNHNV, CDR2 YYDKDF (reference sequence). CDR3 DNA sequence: TGTGCCACCAGCAGAGAGAAGGATACGCAGTATTTT. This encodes CATSREKDTQYF.

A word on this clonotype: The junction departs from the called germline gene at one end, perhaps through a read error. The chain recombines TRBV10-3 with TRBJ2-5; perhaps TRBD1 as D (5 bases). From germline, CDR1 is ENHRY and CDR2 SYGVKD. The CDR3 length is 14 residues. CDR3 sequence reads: CASSLAGNDETQYF. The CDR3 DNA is TGTGCCAGCAGTTTGGCAGGGAACGATGAGACCCAGTACTTC.

DNA of the CDR3: TGCAGTGCTAGGGACGGGACAGCGCCTAGCTCCTACGAGCAGTACTTC. This translates into CSARDGTAPSSYEQYF. This rearrangement joins TRBV20-1 to TRBJ2-7, with 7 bases identical to TRBD1. The CDR3 extends over 16 amino acids. CDR1 and CDR2 (germline): DFQATT, SNEGSKA (reference sequence). Germline trimming cut 3 bases from V and 0 bases from J; bases unmatched to any gene: 11.

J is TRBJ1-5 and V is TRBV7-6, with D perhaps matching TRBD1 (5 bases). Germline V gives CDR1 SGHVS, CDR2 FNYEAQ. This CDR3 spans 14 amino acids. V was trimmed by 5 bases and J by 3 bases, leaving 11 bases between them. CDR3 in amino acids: CASSAQGNNQPQHF. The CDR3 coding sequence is TGTGCCAGCAGCGCCCAGGGAAACAATCAGCCCCAGCATTTT.

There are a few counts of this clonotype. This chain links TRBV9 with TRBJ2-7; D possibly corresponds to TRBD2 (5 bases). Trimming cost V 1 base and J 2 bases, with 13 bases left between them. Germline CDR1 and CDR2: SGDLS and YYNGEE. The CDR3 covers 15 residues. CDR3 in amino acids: CASSVNPGTPYEQYF. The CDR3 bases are TGTGCCAGCAGCGTAAACCCGGGAACCCCCTACGAGCAGTACTTC.

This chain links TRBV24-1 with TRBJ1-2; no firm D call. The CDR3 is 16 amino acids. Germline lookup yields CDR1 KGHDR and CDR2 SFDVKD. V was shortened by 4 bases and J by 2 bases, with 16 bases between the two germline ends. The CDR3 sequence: CATSDLAGGPNYGYTF. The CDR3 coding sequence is TGTGCCACCAGTGACCTAGCGGGAGGACCGAACTATGGCTACACCTTC.

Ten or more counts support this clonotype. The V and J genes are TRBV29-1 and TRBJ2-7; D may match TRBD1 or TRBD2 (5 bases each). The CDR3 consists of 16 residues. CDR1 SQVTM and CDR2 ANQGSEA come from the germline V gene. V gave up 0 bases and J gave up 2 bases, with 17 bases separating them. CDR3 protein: CSVEDYGTQSTYEQYF. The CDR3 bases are TGCAGCGTTGAAGATTACGGGACGCAATCTACCTACGAGCAGTACTTC.

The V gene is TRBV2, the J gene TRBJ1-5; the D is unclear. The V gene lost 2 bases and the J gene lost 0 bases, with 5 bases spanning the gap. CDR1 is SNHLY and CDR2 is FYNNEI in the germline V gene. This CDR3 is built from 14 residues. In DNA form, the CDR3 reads TGTGCCAGCAGTGAAATCTATAGCAATCAGCCCCAGCATTTT. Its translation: CASSEIYSNQPQHF. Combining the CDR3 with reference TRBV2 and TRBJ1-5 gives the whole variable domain EPEVTQTPSHQVTQMGQEVILRCVPISNHLYFYWYRQILGQKVEFLVSFYNNEISEKSEIFDDQFSVERPDGSNFTLKIRSTKLEDSAMYFCASSEIYSNQPQHFGDGTRLSIL.

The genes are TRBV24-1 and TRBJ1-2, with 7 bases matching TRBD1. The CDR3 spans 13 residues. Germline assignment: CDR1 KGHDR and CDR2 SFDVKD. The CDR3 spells CAREQGINYGYTF. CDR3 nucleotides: TGTGCTAGAGAACAGGGGATCAACTATGGCTACACCTTC.

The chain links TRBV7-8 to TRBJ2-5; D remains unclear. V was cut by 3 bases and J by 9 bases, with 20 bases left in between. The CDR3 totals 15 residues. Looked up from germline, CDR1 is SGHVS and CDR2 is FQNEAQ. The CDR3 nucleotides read TGTGCCAGCAGCTTCGACGGGCGGCCCGCTCAGCCCCAGTACTTC. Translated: CASSFDGRPAQPQYF.

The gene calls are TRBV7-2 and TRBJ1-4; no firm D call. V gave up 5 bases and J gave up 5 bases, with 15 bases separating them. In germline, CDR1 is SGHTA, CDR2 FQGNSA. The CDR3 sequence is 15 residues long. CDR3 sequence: CASSPCGRANEKLFF. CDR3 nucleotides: TGTGCCAGCAGCCCTTGCGGGAGGGCAAATGAAAAACTGTTTTTT.

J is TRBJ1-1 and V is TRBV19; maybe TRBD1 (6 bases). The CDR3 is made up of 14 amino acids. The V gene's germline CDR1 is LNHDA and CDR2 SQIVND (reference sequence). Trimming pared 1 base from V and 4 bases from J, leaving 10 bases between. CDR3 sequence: CASSIGAGATEAFF. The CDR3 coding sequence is TGTGCCAGTAGTATAGGCGCGGGGGCCACTGAAGCTTTCTTT. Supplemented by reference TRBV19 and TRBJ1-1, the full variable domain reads DGGITQSPKYLFRKEGQNVTLSCEQNLNHDAMYWYRQDPGQGLRLIYYSQIVNDFQKGDIAEGYSVSREKKESFPLTVTSAQKNPTAFYLCASSIGAGATEAFFGQGTRLTVV.